These 18 T cell receptor beta chains share one sample of origin, sequenced in a study of monozygotic twins with inflammatory bowel disease. TCRdb re-called the 5' RACE reads; one entry per CDR3 protein, DNA not given. This listing includes roughly 300,000 distinct CDR3 sequences. The specimen sequenced was blood. The origin of the receptors is a human donor with ulcerative colitis or Crohn's disease, or a healthy co-twin of an affected twin (not recorded which).

The rearrangement joins TRBV28 to TRBJ2-7. This CDR3 is 12 amino acids long. Germline V CDR1 and CDR2: MDHEN, SYDVKM. CDR3 residues: CASSLGRKEQYF.

The chain has TRBV7-2 and TRBJ2-5; checking the TCRdb D call of TRBD2 is not possible without DNA. The CDR3 runs 15 residues. Germline CDR1 and CDR2: SGHTA and FQGNSA. The CDR3 protein is CASVRAGGLVETQYF.

The chain carries TRBV20-1 and TRBJ2-2; TCRdb outputs TRBD2, but without DNA this stays unchecked. CDR3 length equals 20 residues. Germline CDR1 DFQATT, CDR2 SNEGSKA (reference sequence). The CDR3 sequence: CSARVFLMKPRGGRTGELFF.

The chain uses TRBV15 and TRBJ2-1; no DNA is available, so the TRBD2 call from TCRdb remains unchecked. The CDR3 extends over 13 amino acids. From germline, CDR1 is LNHNV and CDR2 YYDKDF (reference sequence). The chain's CDR3 is CATSGRETLQQFF.

This chain links TRBV12-3 or TRBV12-4 with TRBJ2-3. This CDR3 is built from 14 residues. The CDR3 is CSSRVDRSPDTQYF.

The chain uses TRBV6-1 and TRBJ2-3; TCRdb's D call of TRBD2 is untestable without DNA. The CDR3 has 15 residues. The germline V gene has CDR1 MNHNS and CDR2 SASEGT. The CDR3 loop is CASRTISGGIGTQYF.

The chain uses TRBV6-5 and TRBJ2-2; TCRdb outputs TRBD2, but without DNA this stays unchecked. Germline CDR1 MNHEY, CDR2 SVGAGI. The CDR3 totals 14 residues. The CDR3 spells CASSYRGSTGELFF.

V usage is TRBV5-1 and J usage is TRBJ2-2. This CDR3 is built from 14 residues. Germline V lookup: CDR1 SGHRS, CDR2 YFSETQ. CDR3 residues: CASSFTGNTGELFF. The whole variable domain, filled in from reference TRBV5-1 and TRBJ2-2, reads KAGVTQTPRYLIKTRGQQVTLSCSPISGHRSVSWYQQTPGQGLQFLFEYFSETQRNKGNFPGRFSGRQFSNSRSEMNVSTLELGDSALYLCASSFTGNTGELFFGEGSRLTVL.

The chain combines TRBV4-3 with TRBJ1-1; the D gene TCRdb calls, TRBD1, cannot be checked with no DNA. Germline V gene lookup returns CDR1 LGHNA and CDR2 YSLEER. The CDR3 loop spans 15 amino acids. This chain's CDR3 is CASSRLGGSITEAFF.

The chain employs TRBV5-1 and TRBJ2-5; lacking DNA, the TRBD1 call made by TCRdb goes unchecked. The CDR3 loop spans 16 amino acids. The germline CDR1 and CDR2 sequences are SGHRS and YFSETQ. This CDR3 is CASSLQGARGEETQYF.

This sequence joins TRBV9 and TRBJ2-5; TCRdb gives TRBD2 as the D gene, but with no DNA this cannot be confirmed. The CDR3 totals 17 residues. Germline CDR1 SGDLS, CDR2 YYNGEE. CDR3 loop: CASSPRLAGGTQETQYF.

The V call is TRBV20-1, the J call TRBJ2-3; TCRdb proposes TRBD2, but this gene call is untestable without DNA. CDR3 size: 15 residues. Germline loops: CDR1 DFQATT, CDR2 SNEGSKA (reference sequence). CDR3 protein: CSAESGTSGPYTQYF.

V is TRBV6-1 and J is TRBJ2-5; no DNA is available, so the TRBD1 call from TCRdb remains unchecked. From germline, CDR1 is MNHNS and CDR2 SASEGT. The CDR3 is 14 amino acids. This CDR3 reads CASRTDRGLETQYF.

The chain carries TRBV20-1 and TRBJ2-2. In germline, CDR1 is DFQATT, CDR2 SNEGSKA (reference sequence). The CDR3 is 12 amino acids. CDR3 sequence reads: CSASRNTGELFF.

J is TRBJ1-1 and V is TRBV7-9; TCRdb's assignment of TRBD1 cannot be checked, as there is no DNA. CDR1 and CDR2 from the germline V gene are SEHNR and FQNEAQ (reference sequence). CDR3 length: 13 amino acids. The CDR3 sequence: CASSATGGGEAFF.

The gene calls are TRBV12-3 or TRBV12-4 and TRBJ1-3. The CDR3 consists of 15 residues. This chain's CDR3 is CASSLNRISGNTIYF.

CDR3 in amino acids: CASSLGGLYIQYF. The chain recombines TRBV7-2 with TRBJ2-4. Per germline, CDR1 SGHTA and CDR2 FQGNSA. The CDR3 is made up of 13 amino acids.

The V and J genes are TRBV5-1 and TRBJ2-7; TCRdb calls TRBD1, which cannot be checked without DNA. This CDR3 comprises 15 residues. Germline V lookup: CDR1 SGHRS, CDR2 YFSETQ. The CDR3 loop is CASSYTGQLIYEQYF.